The T cell receptor (beta chain) under discussion was sequenced for a study of CD8 T cells in ankylosing spondylitis. Overall study findings and caveats: Disease-linked clones were reportedly significantly enriched in matched ankylosing spondylitis synovial fluid. A motif of several highly homologous TCR beta variants was seen as apparently characteristic of ankylosing spondylitis blood. Some motif variants had been reported before (in reactive arthritis synovial fluid and blood).

Researchers built TCR beta libraries using quantitative 5'-RACE with molecular barcodes. Using its own MiXCR run on the 5' RACE reads, TCRdb lists one record per CDR3 protein. The sample records around 340,000 distinct CDR3 sequences, under 15% being singletons. Concerning this clonotype: Its target is unknown.

The CDR3 totals 14 residues. Germline loops: CDR1 MNHNS, CDR2 SASEGT. J was trimmed by 7 bases and V by 7 bases; bases with no gene match: 5. Sequencing input: blood, either unsorted or a sorted T cell fraction (not recorded which). This TCR was recovered from a male donor with ankylosing spondylitis or in good health (not recorded which). This rearrangement joins TRBV6-1 to TRBJ2-1, with 12 bases identical to TRBD2. The CDR3 here is CASIPTSGRNEQFF. In DNA form, the CDR3 reads TGTGCCAGCATCCCGACTAGCGGGAGAAATGAGCAGTTCTTC.